This TCR beta chain was identified in a study of T cell changes during pregnancy in multiple sclerosis. Assay used: immunoSEQ multiplex PCR; TCRdb lists only in-frame clones, some missing. The data show approximately 90,000 clones, with about 94% seen just once and roughly 0.81% held by the top ten. The receptor was derived from a female donor with multiple sclerosis, enrolled in a pregnancy study. Sequences were derived from peripheral blood, sampled in the third trimester of pregnancy.

CDR3 region: CASSPSLGLQETQYF. For the CDR3, the DNA is TGTGCCAGCAGTCCAAGCCTTGGGCTCCAAGAGACCCAGTACTTC. The chain recombines TRBV28 with TRBJ2-5; D remains ambiguous. Germline V CDR1 and CDR2: MDHEN, SYDVKM. CDR3 size: 15 residues. Trimming pared 5 bases from V and 1 base from J, leaving 14 bases between.